The 15 T cell receptor beta chains below all came from one sample that was sequenced in a study of cytomegalovirus exposure and HLA in healthy donors. The PCR used 60 Vbeta and 13 Jbeta primers. Assay: immunoSEQ multiplex PCR; the TCRdb copy retains only in-frame clones and omits some. Its clone listing holds tens of thousands of clones. The sequencing sample was made of PBMCs. The receptors were gathered from a human donor in good health.

The V call is TRBV5-1, the J call TRBJ1-3; TRBD1 agrees at 9 bases. The CDR3 contains 17 residues. The V and J ends lost 4 bases and 3 bases, in that order; junction bases with no gene match: 11. Germline values: CDR1 SGHRS, CDR2 YFSETQ. The CDR3 sequence: CASSLTGTGLVGNTIYF. CDR3 nucleotides: TGCGCCAGCAGCCTAACGGGGACAGGGCTAGTTGGAAACACCATATATTTT.

The chain joins TRBV28 to TRBJ1-1; D ambiguous. V lost 5 bases, J lost 8 bases, and 18 bases lay in between. This CDR3 contains 14 residues. The germline V gene has CDR1 MDHEN and CDR2 SYDVKM. CDR3 amino acids: CASSTPPMQLEAFF. The CDR3 DNA is TGTGCCAGCAGTACACCCCCGATGCAGTTGGAAGCTTTCTTT.

The chain couples TRBV7-9 to TRBJ1-2; D gene ambiguous. The CDR3 covers 15 residues. V shed 2 bases and J shed 2 bases, with 12 bases lying between them. Germline CDR1 SEHNR, CDR2 FQNEAQ (reference sequence). CDR3 sequence: CASSLYDTENYGYTF. CDR3 DNA: TGTGCCAGCAGCTTATATGACACTGAAAACTATGGCTACACCTTC.

A remark on this clone: One end of the junction is discordant with germline, which a read error may explain. This chain joins TRBV2 and TRBJ1-1, with TRBD1 matching 8 bases. CDR3 size: 11 residues. The germline gives CDR1 SNHLY, CDR2 FYNNEI. This chain's CDR3 is CAIRTGTEDFF. DNA of the CDR3: TGTGCCATACGGACAGGGACTGAAGATTTCTTT.

The rearrangement joins TRBV5-6 to TRBJ1-1; unclear D gene. The germline V gene encodes CDR1 SGHDT and CDR2 YYEEEE. The CDR3 covers 15 residues. V was clipped by 0 bases and J by 7 bases, with 16 bases between them. CDR3 amino acids: CASSLVGVWTSEAFF. Written as DNA, the CDR3 is TGTGCCAGCAGCTTGGTGGGAGTCTGGACGAGTGAAGCTTTCTTT.

Concerning this clone: One junction end disagrees with the germline gene, perhaps due to a read error. This same CDR3 is encoded by further DNA sequences in the sample. The chain couples TRBV7-9 to TRBJ1-6; D is uncertain. Germline V CDR1 and CDR2: SEHNR, FQNEAQ (reference sequence). The CDR3 is 13 amino acids. CDR3 in DNA: TGTGCCAGCAGCTTTCAGGCGAGTTCACCCCTACACTTT. This encodes CASSFQASSPLHF. Looking up the rest from reference TRBV7-9 and TRBJ1-6 gives the full variable domain: DTGVSQNPRHKITKRGQNVTFRCDPISEHNRLYWYRQTLGQGPEFLTYFQNEAQLEKSRLLSDRFSAERPKGSFSTLEIQRTEQGDSAMYLCASSFQASSPLHFGNGTRLTVT.

This rearrangement joins TRBV7-9 to TRBJ1-1; 7 positions agree with TRBD1. Trimming removed 5 bases from V and 9 bases from J; junction bases left unmatched: 15. CDR3 length: 15 residues. Germline loops: CDR1 SEHNR, CDR2 FQNEAQ (reference sequence). The DNA of the CDR3 is TGTGCCAGCAGCACCCTTCGCGACAGGGAGGTGCAAGCTTTCTTT. It codes for CASSTLRDREVQAFF. Full variable domain (missing parts from reference TRBV7-9 and TRBJ1-1): DTGVSQNPRHKITKRGQNVTFRCDPISEHNRLYWYRQTLGQGPEFLTYFQNEAQLEKSRLLSDRFSAERPKGSFSTLEIQRTEQGDSAMYLCASSTLRDREVQAFFGQGTRLTVV.

This chain joins TRBV30 and TRBJ2-5; no clear D gene. Germline loops: CDR1 GTSNPN, CDR2 SVGIG (reference sequence). Trimming shortened V by 0 bases and J by 3 bases, and 11 bases separated the two germline ends. There are 14 residues in the CDR3. This CDR3 is CAWSVGTQEETQYF. The CDR3, as DNA: TGTGCCTGGAGTGTAGGAACCCAGGAAGAGACCCAGTACTTC.

The chain combines TRBV29-1 with TRBJ2-1; 8 positions agree with TRBD1. This CDR3 has 13 residues. Germline V gene lookup returns CDR1 SQVTM and CDR2 ANQGSEA. Trimming at V came to 2 bases and at J to 9 bases, leaving 6 bases not matched to a gene. CDR3 DNA sequence: TGCAGCGTTGAACAGGGGGCGGTTGGTGAGCAGTTCTTC. Its protein product is CSVEQGAVGEQFF.

V and J are TRBV5-1 and TRBJ2-1; D call uncertain. CDR3 length: 12 residues. The germline V gene has CDR1 SGHRS and CDR2 YFSETQ. V was clipped by 4 bases and J by 5 bases, with 7 bases between them. The CDR3 protein is CASSSQDNEQFF. CDR3 DNA sequence: TGCGCCAGCAGCAGCCAGGACAATGAGCAGTTCTTC.

The gene calls are TRBV6-1 and TRBJ2-3, with D unresolved. Germline values: CDR1 MNHNS, CDR2 SASEGT. The CDR3 contains 13 residues. Trimming removed 7 bases at V and 2 bases at J, with 10 bases between. In nucleotides, the CDR3 is TGTGCCAGCACTGGAGAACTCACAGATACGCAGTATTTT. Translating it yields CASTGELTDTQYF.

This chain joins TRBV10-3 and TRBJ1-5; maybe TRBD1 (5 bases). This CDR3 is 14 amino acids long. Germline V gene data show CDR1 as ENHRY and CDR2 as SYGVKD. The germline V and J ends were trimmed by 2 bases and 2 bases, with 7 bases remaining between them. The CDR3 sequence is CAISERGGNQPQHF. Written as DNA, the CDR3 is TGTGCCATCAGTGAGCGGGGGGGCAATCAGCCCCAGCATTTT.

The chain carries TRBV5-1 and TRBJ2-7, with a possible D match to TRBD2 (6 bases). Germline CDR1 reads SGHRS; CDR2 reads YFSETQ. The V end was cut by 4 bases, the J end by 2 bases, with 16 bases between. CDR3 length: 15 amino acids. As DNA, the CDR3 is TGCGCCAGCAGCCTAACCGGGACTTCCGCCTACGAGCAGTACTTC. Its protein product is CASSLTGTSAYEQYF.

V gene TRBV5-1 combines with J gene TRBJ1-5; D might be TRBD1 (5 bases). The germline V and J ends were trimmed by 4 bases and 2 bases, with 13 bases remaining between them. The CDR3 has 15 amino acids. Germline-derived CDR1 and CDR2 are SGHRS and YFSETQ. The CDR3 protein is CASSPGGSGNQPQHF. The DNA of the CDR3 is TGCGCCAGCAGCCCGGGGGGTAGTGGCAATCAGCCCCAGCATTTT. Full variable domain (rest looked up from reference TRBV5-1 and TRBJ1-5): KAGVTQTPRYLIKTRGQQVTLSCSPISGHRSVSWYQQTPGQGLQFLFEYFSETQRNKGNFPGRFSGRQFSNSRSEMNVSTLELGDSALYLCASSPGGSGNQPQHFGDGTRLSIL.

The chain carries TRBV28 and TRBJ2-7, with TRBD2 matching over 11 bases. CDR1 MDHEN and CDR2 SYDVKM come from the germline V gene. The J segment lost 4 bases and the V segment lost 6 bases, leaving 8 bases of the junction unmatched. The CDR3 has 15 amino acids. The CDR3 bases are TGTGCCAGCAGAACCGGACTAGCGGGCAAGTACGAGCAGTACTTC. Protein: CASRTGLAGKYEQYF.